This T cell receptor beta chain was recovered during a study of blood T cell repertoires in COVID-19. At the level of the study: Some COVID-19 samples were acute and others convalescent; all came from the United States, Italy and Spain. T cells, B-cell-depleted T cells, or PBMCs provided the cDNA or gDNA that served as material.

This clone was counted a single time. Trimming stripped 0 bases from V and 0 bases from J, with 10 bases between. Per germline, CDR1 KGHSH and CDR2 LQKENI. The CDR3 is made up of 16 amino acids. Profiling relied on immunoSEQ multiplex PCR, and the TCRdb table lists in-frame clones only, not all of them. The sample holds about 260,000 clones, approximately 86% seen once. The receptor was derived from a man between 35 and 55 years old who had recovered from COVID-19. The gene calls are TRBV18 and TRBJ2-3; no reliable D call. Sequenced material: peripheral blood. The CDR3 sequence: CASSPPGVASTDTQYF. CDR3 DNA sequence: TGTGCCAGCTCACCACCGGGCGTCGCTAGCACAGATACGCAGTATTTT.